This T cell receptor (beta chain) was sequenced in a study of identical twins. Germline loops: CDR1 MGHRA, CDR2 YSYEKL. V was trimmed by 1 base and J by 5 bases, leaving 9 bases between them. This CDR3 is 13 amino acids long. This clonotype came up a few times. TCRdb fed the 5' RACE reads into MiXCR, producing one record per CDR3 protein. The table lists 690,000 or so distinct CDR3 sequences, over 8.5% of them singletons. These data were also reused for a study on yellow fever vaccine responses in identical twins.

Sequenced material: PBMCs. The TCR originated in a young woman in good health. The chain employs TRBV4-1 and TRBJ2-7, with no clear D. The CDR3 region is CASSQAYADEQYF. The DNA for the CDR3 is TGCGCCAGCAGCCAAGCTTACGCGGACGAGCAGTACTTC.